This T cell receptor beta chain stems from a study of T cell clones after liver transplantation. Trimming cost V 2 bases and J 4 bases, with 12 bases left between them. The germline V gene has CDR1 KGHSH and CDR2 LQKENI. This CDR3 comprises 15 residues. TCRdb's table, derived via immunoSEQ multiplex PCR, lists solely in-frame clones and lacks some. Of 65,000 to 80,000 clones in the sample, about four fifths are singletons; the top ten hold roughly 0.54%. The TCR comes from a human donor who received a liver transplant. The sample was CD4+ T cells from blood, taken before liver transplant. The rearrangement uses TRBV18 and TRBJ1-5, with no clear D. This CDR3 is CASSPSMILNQPQHF. CDR3 bases: TGTGCCAGCTCACCATCCATGATACTAAATCAGCCCCAGCATTTT. Using reference TRBV18 and TRBJ1-5 for the parts outside the CDR3, the full variable domain is NAGVMQNPRHLVRRRGQEARLRCSPMKGHSHVYWYRQLPEEGLKFMVYLQKENIIDESGMPKERFSAEFPKEGPSILRIQQVVRGDSAAYFCASSPSMILNQPQHFGDGTRLSIL.